What follows are 9 T cell receptor beta chains derived from one specimen sequenced in a study of blood T cell repertoires in COVID-19. Repertoires were generated with immunoSEQ multiplex PCR, while TCRdb's copy carries only in-frame clones and drops some. The data show around 280,000 clones, nearly 90% seen once. Sample: peripheral blood. Source of these receptors: a woman younger than 45 with COVID-19, enrolled during active disease.

The chain joins TRBV6-2 or TRBV6-3 to TRBJ1-5; a weak D match, TRBD1 (6 bases). Per the germline V gene, CDR1 is MNHEY and CDR2 is SVGEGT. V was trimmed by 6 bases and J by 6 bases, leaving 21 bases between them. This CDR3 is built from 16 residues. CDR3: CASSPDGRGLGQPQHF. For the CDR3, the DNA is TGTGCCAGCAGCCCAGATGGCAGGGGTTTGGGTCAGCCCCAGCATTTT.

This rearrangement joins TRBV4-2 to TRBJ2-2; TRBD2 matches 15 bases. Unmatched junction bases numbered 5, after V lost 4 bases and J lost 8 bases. CDR3 size: 16 residues. Germline values: CDR1 LGHNA, CDR2 YNFKEQ. The CDR3 region has the DNA TGTGCCAGCAGCCCCTGGACTAGCGGGGGGGCAGGGGAGCTGTTTTTT. Translating gives CASSPWTSGGAGELFF.

V gene TRBV2 combines with J gene TRBJ2-7; D remains unclear. Between the trimmed V and J ends, which lost 1 base and 5 bases, there was a span of 15 bases. The germline V gene encodes CDR1 SNHLY and CDR2 FYNNEI. This CDR3 has 15 amino acids. The CDR3: CASSEETGWSNEQYF. In nucleotides, the CDR3 is TGTGCCAGCAGTGAAGAGACGGGTTGGTCTAACGAGCAGTACTTC.

This rearrangement joins TRBV19 to TRBJ2-1, with D perhaps TRBD2 (5 bases). CDR1 and CDR2 from the germline V gene are LNHDA and SQIVND (reference sequence). The CDR3 contains 16 residues. V was pared by 2 bases and J by 9 bases, with 20 bases between. The CDR3 bases are TGTGCCAGTAGTATAACACTAGTTGGTAGTGGAGGTGAGCAGTTCTTC. This codes for CASSITLVGSGGEQFF.

The chain couples TRBV12-3 or TRBV12-4 to TRBJ1-2; D perhaps matches TRBD1 (5 bases). V gave up 6 bases and J gave up 8 bases, with 10 bases separating them. The CDR3 is 11 residues long. The CDR3: CASRFPGGYTF. CDR3 DNA sequence: TGTGCCAGCAGATTTCCAGGGGGCTACACCTTC.

This rearrangement joins TRBV27 to TRBJ1-1; D is undetermined. This CDR3 spans 14 amino acids. Trimming removed 8 bases at V and 3 bases at J, with 16 bases between. Germline assignment: CDR1 MNHEY and CDR2 SMNVEV (reference sequence). CDR3: CASLPGGYYTEAFF. In nucleotides, the CDR3 is TGTGCCAGCCTCCCCGGAGGATACTACACTGAAGCTTTCTTT.

The J gene is TRBJ1-1, the V gene TRBV5-1; 9 bases are shared with TRBD1. The CDR3 runs 15 residues. The V gene's germline CDR1 is SGHRS and CDR2 YFSETQ. The trim removed 4 bases at V and 1 base at J, leaving 5 bases unmatched. For the CDR3, the DNA is TGCGCCAGCAGCCGGACAGGGGTCCCGAACACTGAAGCTTTCTTT. It yields the protein CASSRTGVPNTEAFF.

The gene calls are TRBV13 and TRBJ2-7; 7 positions match TRBD1. The CDR3 sequence is 15 residues long. The germline gives CDR1 PRHDT, CDR2 FYEKMQ (reference sequence). Losses at the gene ends were 0 bases for V and 5 bases for J; bases not matched to a gene: 7. The CDR3 region has the DNA TGTGCCAGCAGCTTAGGCCCAAAGGGGGCCCACGAGCAGTACTTC. Its protein is CASSLGPKGAHEQYF.

Here the CDR3 reads CASSLTPTVRNEAFF. The CDR3, as DNA: TGTGCCAGCAGCCTCACCCCGACAGTTAGGAATGAAGCTTTCTTT. The V call is TRBV7-9, the J call TRBJ1-1, with D possibly being TRBD1 (5 bases). The CDR3 runs 15 residues. CDR1 and CDR2 from the germline V gene are SEHNR and FQNEAQ (reference sequence). The V gene lost 5 bases and the J gene lost 7 bases, with 20 bases spanning the gap.